A single sample is the source of the 6 T cell receptor beta chains below, sequenced in a study of early T cells in non-severe SARS-CoV-2 infection. Via MiXCR, TCRdb re-called the 5' RACE reads, giving one row per CDR3 protein. Here the sample spans some 66,000 distinct CDR3 sequences, 9.1% being singletons. Sample: whole blood. All receptors come from an adult who was a healthcare worker with PCR-confirmed SARS-CoV-2 infection or an uninfected control (not recorded which).

This chain uses TRBV4-2 with TRBJ2-7; D is possibly TRBD2 (6 bases). The CDR3 sequence is 16 residues long. Germline V gives CDR1 LGHNA, CDR2 YNFKEQ. Trimming stripped 0 bases from V and 0 bases from J, with 12 bases between. As DNA, the CDR3 is TGTGCCAGCAGCCAAGATCTCGGACTATACTCCTACGAGCAGTACTTC. Residues: CASSQDLGLYSYEQYF.

The CDR3 is CASSRIGASYEQYF. In DNA form, the CDR3 reads TGCGCCAGCAGCCGGATTGGAGCCTCCTACGAGCAGTACTTC. The chain carries TRBV5-1 and TRBJ2-7; D remains unclear. V dropped 4 bases and J dropped 0 bases, with 11 bases sitting between them. CDR3 size: 14 residues. CDR1 is SGHRS, CDR2 YFSETQ, per germline.

A remark on this clonotype: This may arise from a read error, as a much more abundant clone is one base away. It is likely a read error, because the conserved phenylalanine at the end of the CDR3 is missing. The DNA is omitted, as the CDR3 cannot be located on it reliably, and the CDR3 follows TCRdb's listing. The rearrangement joins TRBV21-1 to TRBJ2-5; the D segment call TRBD1 is taken from the table without a DNA check. TRBV21-1 is noted as a pseudogene. The CDR3 comprises 13 residues, both ends counted. The CDR3 loop is CASSTGAEETQYS.

This clonotype was seen a handful of times. The chain recombines TRBV7-2 with TRBJ2-1, with 10 nucleotides matching TRBD2. J gave up 10 bases and V 7 bases, and 10 bases lay outside the gene matches. CDR3 size: 14 residues. Germline V gives CDR1 SGHTA, CDR2 FQGNSA. In DNA form, the CDR3 reads TGTGCCAGCATCAGGACTAGCGGAAAAAAAGAGCAGTTCTTC. This translates into CASIRTSGKKEQFF. Together with reference TRBV7-2 and TRBJ2-1, the CDR3 gives the full variable domain: GAGVSQSPSNKVTEKGKDVELRCDPISGHTALYWYRQSLGQGLEFLIYFQGNSAPDKSGLPSDRFSAERTGGSVSTLTIQRTQQEDSAVYLCASIRTSGKKEQFFGPGTRLTVL.

Only a few counts were recorded for this clonotype. The chain is built from TRBV5-1 and TRBJ1-1; a weak D match, TRBD1 (5 bases). Germline lookup yields CDR1 SGHRS and CDR2 YFSETQ. The CDR3 contains 14 residues. Between the trimmed V and J ends, which lost 6 bases and 1 base, there was a span of 13 bases. The CDR3 region has the DNA TGCGCCAGCATGGGAGGGGCGACGAACACTGAAGCTTTCTTT. Amino acids: CASMGGATNTEAFF. Variable domain in full (rest from reference TRBV5-1 and TRBJ1-1): KAGVTQTPRYLIKTRGQQVTLSCSPISGHRSVSWYQQTPGQGLQFLFEYFSETQRNKGNFPGRFSGRQFSNSRSEMNVSTLELGDSALYLCASMGGATNTEAFFGQGTRLTVV.

The chain is built from TRBV29-1 and TRBJ2-5, with D possibly TRBD1 on 6 matching bases. Germline V gene lookup returns CDR1 SQVTM and CDR2 ANQGSEA. Trimming cost V 7 bases and J 4 bases, with 19 bases left between them. The CDR3 spans 14 residues. Written as DNA, the CDR3 is TGCAGCGCCACTACAGGGAACGGGGCAGAGACCCAGTACTTC. This sequence encodes CSATTGNGAETQYF.